This TCR beta chain comes out of a study of post-analysis software for immune sequencing data. Study as a whole: Clinical courses comprised relapsing-remitting, secondary progressive and progressive-relapsing multiple sclerosis.

The CDR3 contains 11 residues. CDR1 is MNHNY, CDR2 SVGAGI, per germline (reference sequence). The V gene lost 6 bases and the J gene lost 3 bases, with 6 bases spanning the gap. General observations from the study: Batch-matched samples strongly co-clustered by F measure. Significantly lower normalized Chao1 diversity was found in patients with multiple sclerosis relative to controls. There were about 5 TRBV segments more frequent in patients than controls, and TRBV5-6, TRBV5-1 and TRBV20-1 were among them.

Note on this clonotype: Its antigen is still unknown.

Carried by the TCR beta cDNA libraries were unique molecular identifiers. Input of about 0.95 to 11 million T cells yielded 500,000 to 650,000 cDNA molecules. TCRdb independently ran MiXCR on the PCR reads; one entry per CDR3 protein. The sample has roughly 600,000 distinct CDR3 sequences, 44% seen once. The specimen was blood. The V gene is TRBV6-6, the J gene TRBJ2-7; D is undetermined. This TCR derives from a girl between 10 and 17 years old with multiple sclerosis. The CDR3 nucleotides read TGTGCCAGCAGGCAACTCTACGAGCAGTACTTC. Amino acid sequence: CASRQLYEQYF.